Sequencing of this T cell receptor beta chain was carried out in a study of identical twins. V lost 3 bases to trimming and J lost 0 bases, with 14 bases between them. The CDR3 totals 16 residues. Germline CDR1 reads DFQATT; CDR2 reads SNEGSKA (reference sequence). All of the donors were Caucasians in good health. One entry per CDR3 protein, called by TCRdb with MiXCR from the 5' RACE reads. The table has some 730,000 distinct CDR3 sequences, 18% seen once; the top ten hold under 15%. The data also belong to a second study, concerning T cells expressing NK-cell markers. That paper states: The sequencing cohort of eight donors included seven HCMV-seropositive individuals and one seronegative individual.

The rearrangement links TRBV20-1 to TRBJ2-2; D is tentatively TRBD1 or TRBD2 (5 bases each). The material sequenced was PBMCs. The sequence was obtained from a woman aged 18-29 years in good health. In DNA, the CDR3 is TGCAGTGCTAGGAGAGGGGCGGATACGAACACCGGGGAGCTGTTTTTT. It specifies CSARRGADTNTGELFF.